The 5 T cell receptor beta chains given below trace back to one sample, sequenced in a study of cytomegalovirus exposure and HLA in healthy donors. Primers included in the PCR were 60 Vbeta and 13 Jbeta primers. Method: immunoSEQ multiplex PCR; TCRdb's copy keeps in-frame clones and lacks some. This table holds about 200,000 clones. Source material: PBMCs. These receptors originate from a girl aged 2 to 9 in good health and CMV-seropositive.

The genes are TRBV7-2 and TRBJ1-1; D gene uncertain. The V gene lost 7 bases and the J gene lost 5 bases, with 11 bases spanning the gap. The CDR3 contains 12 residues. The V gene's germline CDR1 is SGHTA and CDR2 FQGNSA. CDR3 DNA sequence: TGTGCCAGCATTCTCGGGGTTACTGAAGCTTTCTTT. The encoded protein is CASILGVTEAFF.

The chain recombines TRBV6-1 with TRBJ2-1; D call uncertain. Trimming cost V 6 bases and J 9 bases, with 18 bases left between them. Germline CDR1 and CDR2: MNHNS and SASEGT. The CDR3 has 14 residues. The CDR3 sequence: CASSVSTTSFEQFF. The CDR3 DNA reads TGTGCCAGCAGCGTCTCTACTACGTCGTTTGAGCAGTTCTTC.

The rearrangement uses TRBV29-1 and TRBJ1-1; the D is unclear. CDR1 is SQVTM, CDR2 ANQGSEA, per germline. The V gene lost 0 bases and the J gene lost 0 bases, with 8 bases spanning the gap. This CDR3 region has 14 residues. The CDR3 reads CSVEEQVMNTEAFF. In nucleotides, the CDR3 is TGCAGCGTTGAAGAGCAGGTAATGAACACTGAAGCTTTCTTT.

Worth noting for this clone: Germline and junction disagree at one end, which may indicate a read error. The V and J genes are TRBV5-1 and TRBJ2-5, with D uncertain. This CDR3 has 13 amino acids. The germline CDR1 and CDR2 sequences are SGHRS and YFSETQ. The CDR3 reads CASSLASRETQYF. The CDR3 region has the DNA TGCGCCAGCAGTTTGGCGAGTCGAGAGACCCAGTACTTC.

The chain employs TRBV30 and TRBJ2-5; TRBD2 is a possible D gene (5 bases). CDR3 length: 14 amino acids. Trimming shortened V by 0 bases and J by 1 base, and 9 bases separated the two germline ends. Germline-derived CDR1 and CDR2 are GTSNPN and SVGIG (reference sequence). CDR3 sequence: CAWSVSLAQETQYF. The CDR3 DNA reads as TGTGCCTGGAGTGTATCGCTAGCCCAAGAGACCCAGTACTTC. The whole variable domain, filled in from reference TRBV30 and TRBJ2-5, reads SQTIHQWPATLVQPVGSPLSLECTVEGTSNPNLYWYRQAAGRGLQLLFYSVGIGQISSEVPQNLSASRPQDRQFILSSKKLLLSDSGFYLCAWSVSLAQETQYFGPGTRLLVL.